Sequencing of this T cell receptor (beta chain) was carried out in a study of cytomegalovirus exposure and HLA in healthy donors. Using immunoSEQ multiplex PCR, the repertoire was profiled, and TCRdb retains in-frame clones only, with some absent. The sample records some 150,000 clones, less than 90% being singletons. To note about this clone: The antigen remains undetermined.

This CDR3 spans 17 amino acids. Germline V gene lookup returns CDR1 SGHTS and CDR2 YDEGEE. Trimming pared 0 bases from V and 0 bases from J, leaving 15 bases between. Study outcomes and limitations: Most TCR sequences were uncommon, yet certain public TCRs appeared in many donors.

Material for sequencing was PBMCs. This sequence originates from a woman aged 18-30 years in good health and CMV-seropositive. This chain uses TRBV5-8 with TRBJ1-2; D gene ambiguous. Written as DNA, the CDR3 is TGTGCCAGCAGCTTGGCCTTGGTGAGGGTAGCTAACTATGGCTACACCTTC. Its protein product is CASSLALVRVANYGYTF.